This passage covers 16 T cell receptor beta chains from one sample sequenced in a study of T cell responses to AZD1222 COVID-19 vaccine (dated by TCRdb to the early 2020s). The sample's time point label is to be understood as: about 28 days (+/-7) after the second vaccine dose. The library came from the immunoSEQ multiplex PCR assay. Not all clones reach the TCRdb copy of this immuneACCESS table, which keeps in-frame sequences only. Checked studies attribute under half of the gap to unresolved V genes and leave the rest unexplained. This sample gives 150,000 to 200,000 clones in total; more than 75% of them show up just once. Of the sample, about 25% falls within the top ten clones. Sequenced material: peripheral blood, taken 28 days after the second AZD1222 dose. These receptors originate from an adult who received the AZD1222 COVID-19 vaccine.

The V call is TRBV27, the J call TRBJ2-1; maybe TRBD2 (6 bases). Germline values: CDR1 MNHEY, CDR2 SMNVEV (reference sequence). V lost 2 bases and J 14 bases, leaving 13 bases between the germline ends. This CDR3 comprises 12 residues. CDR3 sequence (DNA): TGTGCCAGCAGTTTAGGTCGGACTACGGAGTTCTTC. It specifies CASSLGRTTEFF.

The chain employs TRBV6-4 and TRBJ1-6; D unclear. V gave up 3 bases and J gave up 8 bases, with 8 bases separating them. CDR1 MRHNA and CDR2 SNTAGT come from the germline V gene. The CDR3 sequence is 13 residues long. The CDR3 DNA follows: TGTGCCAGCAGTGATGTGACGGATTCACCCCTCCACTTT. Translation: CASSDVTDSPLHF.

This chain uses TRBV28 with TRBJ1-5; D possibly corresponds to TRBD1 (5 bases). There are 15 residues in the CDR3. The V end was cut by 6 bases, the J end by 9 bases, with 21 bases between. Germline CDR1 MDHEN, CDR2 SYDVKM. The CDR3 DNA reads TGTGCCAGCAGCGACCACGAAAGGGGACGATGGCCCCAGCATTTT. Protein product: CASSDHERGRWPQHF.

The chain carries TRBV28 and TRBJ1-5, with D unresolved. This CDR3 spans 13 amino acids. CDR1 is MDHEN, CDR2 SYDVKM, per germline. Trimming pared 4 bases from V and 6 bases from J, leaving 10 bases between. CDR3 in amino acids: CASSYSGGQPQHF. CDR3 nucleotides: TGTGCCAGCAGTTACTCCGGAGGTCAGCCCCAGCATTTT.

This clone was seen just once. This chain connects TRBV10-3 to TRBJ1-4; 11 positions match TRBD1. With 5 bases clipped from V and 10 bases from J, the junction kept 15 bases outside the gene matches. This CDR3 has 17 residues. In germline, CDR1 is ENHRY, CDR2 SYGVKD. CDR3 loop: CAISPGQGVANIGKLFF. DNA of the CDR3: TGTGCCATCAGTCCGGGACAGGGGGTGGCAAATATAGGAAAACTGTTTTTT.

Only a few counts were recorded for this clone. The rearrangement joins TRBV7-2 to TRBJ2-2; D is uncertain. The V end lost 2 bases, the J end lost 8 bases, and 9 bases lay between the germline ends. The length of the CDR3 is 13 residues. Germline assignment: CDR1 SGHTA and CDR2 FQGNSA. Here the CDR3 reads CASSLTFAGELFF. The CDR3 DNA is TGTGCCAGCAGCTTAACGTTCGCGGGGGAGCTGTTTTTT.

The J gene is TRBJ1-2, the V gene TRBV7-2; 8 nucleotides agree with TRBD1. This CDR3 comprises 13 residues. V was pared by 2 bases and J by 6 bases, with 2 bases of the junction left unmatched. Germline CDR1 is SGHTA and CDR2 is FQGNSA. The CDR3 is CASSLQGADGYTF. The CDR3 DNA sequence: TGTGCCAGCAGCTTACAGGGGGCTGATGGCTACACCTTC.

The chain recombines TRBV7-2 with TRBJ1-5; D gene unclear. The germline V and J ends were trimmed by 1 base and 0 bases, with 10 bases remaining between them. CDR1 is SGHTA, CDR2 FQGNSA, per germline. This CDR3 comprises 16 residues. CDR3 in DNA: TGTGCCAGCAGCTTAGGACATATGTATAGCAATCAGCCCCAGCATTTT. Amino acid sequence: CASSLGHMYSNQPQHF.

About this clone: The same CDR3 arises from other DNA sequences in this sample as well. The gene calls are TRBV9 and TRBJ2-2; D is undetermined. CDR1 and CDR2 (germline): SGDLS, YYNGEE. The ends were cut back, 0 bases at V and 0 bases at J, with 3 bases in the middle. The CDR3 is 14 amino acids. The CDR3, as DNA: TGTGCCAGCAGCGTAGCCACGAACACCGGGGAGCTGTTTTTT. Its translation is CASSVATNTGELFF.

This clone was counted between two and nine times. This chain joins TRBV2 and TRBJ2-1; 9 bases map to TRBD2. CDR1 and CDR2 from the germline V gene are SNHLY and FYNNEI. The V and J ends lost 5 bases and 2 bases, in that order; junction bases with no gene match: 7. This CDR3 is built from 16 residues. The CDR3 coding sequence is TGTGCCAGCAGTCCTAGGGGCGGGAGGGCCTACAATGAGCAGTTCTTC. It encodes CASSPRGGRAYNEQFF.

J is TRBJ2-3 and V is TRBV6-5, with TRBD2 matching 9 bases. The CDR3 length is 16 residues. Germline CDR1 reads MNHEY; CDR2 reads SVGAGI. J lost 2 bases, V lost 2 bases, and 5 bases had no gene match. The CDR3 reads CASSYTTSGYTDTQYF. DNA for the CDR3: TGTGCCAGCAGTTACACGACTAGCGGATACACAGATACGCAGTATTTT.

V gene TRBV28 combines with J gene TRBJ2-5; D possibly matches TRBD1 or TRBD2 (6 bases each). CDR1 is MDHEN, CDR2 SYDVKM, per germline. The CDR3 loop spans 12 amino acids. The ends were cut back, 8 bases at V and 5 bases at J, with 12 bases in the middle. CDR3 region: CASVGGWETQYF. CDR3 DNA sequence: TGTGCCAGCGTAGGGGGGTGGGAGACCCAGTACTTC.

The rearrangement uses TRBV30 and TRBJ1-1; tentatively, D is TRBD1 (5 bases). The length of the CDR3 is 14 residues. Germline CDR1 GTSNPN, CDR2 SVGIG (reference sequence). V lost 4 bases and J lost 5, with 17 bases in between. CDR3 nucleotide sequence: TGTGCCTGGATCGGGGTAAGGGGTGATACTGAAGCTTTCTTT. Its translation: CAWIGVRGDTEAFF.

The CDR3 region is CAITAVGEFNEQFF. In nucleotides, the CDR3 is TGTGCCATCACCGCGGTGGGGGAGTTCAATGAGCAGTTCTTC. The chain has TRBV10-3 and TRBJ2-1; D possibly uses TRBD1 or TRBD2 (5 bases each). Germline-derived CDR1 and CDR2 are ENHRY and SYGVKD. There are 14 residues in the CDR3. Trimming took off 7 bases at V and 6 bases at J, with 16 bases between the two ends.

This clone was seen just once. This chain connects TRBV19 to TRBJ2-1; 9 positions match TRBD1. Germline values: CDR1 LNHDA, CDR2 SQIVND (reference sequence). Unmatched junction bases numbered 5, after V lost 4 bases and J lost 4 bases. The CDR3 runs 15 residues. CDR3 sequence: CASSRTGGTYNEQFF. The CDR3 DNA reads TGTGCCAGTAGTAGAACAGGGGGCACATACAATGAGCAGTTCTTC.

This clone occurred once. The chain uses TRBV2 and TRBJ2-7; possible D gene TRBD2, 5 bases. This CDR3 spans 14 amino acids. Looked up from germline, CDR1 is SNHLY and CDR2 is FYNNEI. Trimming removed 1 base from V and 2 bases from J, with 9 bases in between. The DNA for the CDR3 is TGTGCCAGCAGTGAAGTCGACGGGACCTACGAGCAGTACTTC. This encodes CASSEVDGTYEQYF.